Listed below are T cell receptor beta chains from one sample, sequenced in a study of CXCR3-negative and CXCR3-positive naive CD8 T cells. With the 5' RACE reads reprocessed, TCRdb shows one record per CDR3 protein and no DNA. The sample is made up of fewer than 60,000 distinct CDR3 sequences, and the top ten hold about 1.6% of it. Sample: naive CXCR3- CD8+ T cells from blood. The receptor set was obtained from a human donor in good health. Some clones in this sample may be carry-over from other donors' samples. The CDR3 runs from the conserved cysteine through the conserved F or W. The order of the fields is J gene, V gene, CDR3 protein.

J: TRBJ2-2; V: TRBV19; CDR3: CASKVQGWATGELFF
J: TRBJ2-1; V: TRBV28; CDR3: CASKGSYNEQFF
J: TRBJ2-2; V: TRBV6-5; CDR3: CASSYFSESGRGTGELFF
J: TRBJ1-2; V: TRBV12-3/TRBV12-4; CDR3: CASSLLTGTGLGYTF
J: TRBJ2-1; V: TRBV5-1; CDR3: CASSLLGLAYNEQFF
J: TRBJ2-1; V: TRBV9; CDR3: CASSVEAGWDEQFF
J: TRBJ2-7; V: TRBV29-1; CDR3: CSVEDLGGNYEQYF
J: TRBJ2-2; V: TRBV29-1; CDR3: CSGTENTGELFF
J: TRBJ2-1; V: TRBV20-1; CDR3: CSAPPQVVSYNEQFF
J: TRBJ2-7; V: TRBV4-1; CDR3: CASSQRRASGDSYEQYF
J: TRBJ2-7; V: TRBV28; CDR3: CASSLSGGYTYEQYF
J: TRBJ2-2; V: TRBV7-3; CDR3: CASSLTASGSLDTVELFF
J: TRBJ2-1; V: TRBV11-2; CDR3: CASSLMGGLRGVNEQFF
J: TRBJ2-5; V: TRBV29-1; CDR3: CSVQGGGQETQYF
J: TRBJ1-4; V: TRBV29-1; CDR3: CSVDRQEKLFF
J: TRBJ2-3; V: TRBV29-1; CDR3: CSITDGTASTDTQYF
J: TRBJ2-1; V: TRBV28; CDR3: CASSLSTGGNEQFF
J: TRBJ1-1; V: TRBV29-1; CDR3: CSVWAVSTEAFF
J: TRBJ2-5; V: TRBV29-1; CDR3: CSVVWQGTETQYF
J: TRBJ2-2; V: TRBV28; CDR3: CAIPDRPGTGELFF
J: TRBJ2-3; V: TRBV7-8; CDR3: CASNTRDYQFTDTQYF
J: TRBJ1-3; V: TRBV4-1; CDR3: CASSQAGQTLSSGNTIYF
J: TRBJ1-4; V: TRBV3-1; CDR3: CASSQDWFRGGEKLFF
J: TRBJ1-5; V: TRBV4-2; CDR3: CASSQEEGSGNQPQHF
J: TRBJ2-5; V: TRBV6-5; CDR3: CASSYSGGAGQTQYF
J: TRBJ1-5; V: TRBV12-3/TRBV12-4; CDR3: CASSLETGVTSQPQHF
J: TRBJ2-3; V: TRBV15; CDR3: CATSSDSGGALGDTQYF
J: TRBJ2-7; V: TRBV4-3; CDR3: CASSPHMGQGYEQYF
J: TRBJ1-2; V: TRBV18; CDR3: CASSPPDRHYGYTF
J: TRBJ1-2; V: TRBV12-3/TRBV12-4; CDR3: CASSFGPNYGYTF
J: TRBJ2-5; V: TRBV12-3/TRBV12-4; CDR3: CASSLTSGGQETQYF
J: TRBJ2-3; V: TRBV14; CDR3: CASSQVRPDTQYF
J: TRBJ2-7; V: TRBV20-1; CDR3: CSAILVSGPYEQYF
J: TRBJ1-1; V: TRBV20-1; CDR3: CSARLPDRVTEAFF
J: TRBJ2-3; V: TRBV29-1; CDR3: CSVEWEREGPDTQYF
J: TRBJ2-1; V: TRBV29-1; CDR3: CSVLQGAGNEQFF
J: TRBJ1-2; V: TRBV20-1; CDR3: CSASSQFNGYTF
J: TRBJ2-1; V: TRBV15; CDR3: CATSRDRGSYEQFF
J: TRBJ2-2; V: TRBV6-2/TRBV6-3; CDR3: CASSLGNGELFF
J: TRBJ2-7; V: TRBV5-1; CDR3: CASSLGGQGHYEQYF
J: TRBJ2-7; V: TRBV12-3/TRBV12-4; CDR3: CASSAGSEQYF
J: TRBJ1-2; V: TRBV29-1; CDR3: CSVDLTTANFYGYTF
J: TRBJ2-1; V: TRBV20-1; CDR3: CSTKGGLSYNEQFF
J: TRBJ1-1; V: TRBV7-8; CDR3: CASSPGTGNIEAFF
J: TRBJ1-2; V: TRBV29-1; CDR3: CSVAGSGGYTF
J: TRBJ2-1; V: TRBV29-1; CDR3: CSVELAYNEQFF
J: TRBJ2-3; V: TRBV28; CDR3: CASRSISGGAFTDTQYF
J: TRBJ1-6; V: TRBV27; CDR3: CASRPTGTGASPLHF
J: TRBJ1-1; V: TRBV11-3; CDR3: CASSLGVVEGDTEAFF
J: TRBJ2-7; V: TRBV4-3; CDR3: CASSRAEMGMREGYDEQYF
J: TRBJ2-1; V: TRBV10-3; CDR3: CAISSGYEQFF
J: TRBJ2-7; V: TRBV25-1; CDR3: CASSGTVSYEQYF